Listed below are T cell receptor beta chains from one sample, sequenced in a study of human thymus T cells. Generated by immunoSEQ multiplex PCR, the TCRdb table keeps only in-frame clones and is missing some. The sample shows roughly 86,000 clones, 96% of them seen only once. Sequenced material: thymus tissue. These receptors all come from a boy under three years old with a congenital heart defect but otherwise immunologically healthy. Both conserved end residues are part of each CDR3. The D gene is left open where the match is weak. Some rows have no size entry. The others give once, few or many, or a class for an expanded clone.

j_gene: TRBJ1-1; abundance: -; v_gene: TRBV7-2; d_gene: -; CDR3aa: CASSTRQTGGQNTEAFF; CDR3nt: TGTGCCAGCAGCACAAGACAGACCGGAGGCCAGAACACTGAAGCTTTCTTT
j_gene: TRBJ2-3; abundance: -; v_gene: TRBV2; d_gene: TRBD2; CDR3aa: CARVNMTSGGLKVPDTQYF; CDR3nt: TGTGCCCGGGTGAACATGACTAGCGGGGGCCTTAAGGTGCCAGATACGCAGTATTTT
j_gene: TRBJ2-1; abundance: -; v_gene: TRBV25-1; d_gene: -; CDR3aa: CASSDSSYNEQFF; CDR3nt: TGTGCCAGCAGTGACAGCTCCTACAATGAGCAGTTCTTC
j_gene: TRBJ2-5; abundance: -; v_gene: TRBV5-5; d_gene: TRBD2; CDR3aa: CASRDSGGSLKETQYF; CDR3nt: TGTGCCAGCAGAGATAGCGGGGGCTCATTAAAAGAGACCCAGTACTTC
j_gene: TRBJ1-5; abundance: few; v_gene: TRBV6-5; d_gene: -; CDR3aa: CASQGGSNQPQHF; CDR3nt: TGTGCCAGCCAAGGGGGAAGCAATCAGCCCCAGCATTTT
j_gene: TRBJ2-3; abundance: -; v_gene: TRBV10-3; d_gene: TRBD2; CDR3aa: CAISERGKRPKREAWDTQYF; CDR3nt: TGTGCCATCAGTGAGAGGGGAAAGAGGCCTAAGCGGGAGGCTTGGGATACGCAGTATTTT
j_gene: TRBJ1-2; abundance: -; v_gene: TRBV4-3; d_gene: TRBD1; CDR3aa: CASSQEQDRDYGYTF; CDR3nt: TGCGCCAGCAGCCAAGAACAGGACAGGGACTATGGCTACACCTTC
j_gene: TRBJ2-3; abundance: -; v_gene: TRBV18; d_gene: TRBD2; CDR3aa: CASSPNGLTSGGAGRDTQYF; CDR3nt: TGTGCCAGCTCACCGAACGGGCTCACTAGCGGGGGGGCCGGTAGAGATACGCAGTATTTT
j_gene: TRBJ2-5; abundance: -; v_gene: TRBV11-3; d_gene: -; CDR3aa: CASSEDRFQETQYF; CDR3nt: TGTGCCAGCAGCGAAGACAGGTTCCAAGAGACCCAGTACTTC
j_gene: TRBJ2-2; abundance: -; v_gene: TRBV29-1; d_gene: -; CDR3aa: CSVEDHRGAVSGELFF; CDR3nt: TGCAGCGTTGAAGATCATAGGGGGGCCGTCAGCGGGGAGCTGTTTTTT
j_gene: TRBJ2-2; abundance: -; v_gene: TRBV7-3; d_gene: -; CDR3aa: CASSLPSPAGELFF; CDR3nt: TGTGCCAGCAGCTTACCATCTCCCGCCGGGGAGCTGTTTTTT
j_gene: TRBJ2-3; abundance: -; v_gene: TRBV11-3; d_gene: -; CDR3aa: CASSLRASGTDTQYF; CDR3nt: TGTGCCAGCAGCTTAAGGGCTAGCGGCACAGATACGCAGTATTTT
j_gene: TRBJ1-5; abundance: -; v_gene: TRBV6-1; d_gene: -; CDR3aa: CASSDKWWNQPQHF; CDR3nt: TGTGCCAGCAGTGACAAATGGTGGAATCAGCCCCAGCATTTT